This T cell receptor beta chain was identified during a study of blood T cell repertoires in COVID-19. Overall study: Whether acute or convalescent, the COVID-19 samples came from the United States, Italy and Spain. Sources were T cells, B-cell-depleted T cells, or PBMCs; the material itself was cDNA or gDNA.

This CDR3 is 15 amino acids long. The V and J ends lost 1 base and 8 bases, in that order; junction bases with no gene match: 10. CDR1 and CDR2 from the germline V gene are GTSNPN and SVGIG (reference sequence). In the original processing: Estimated nucleated cell counts came from reference gene primer amplification. Profiling relied on immunoSEQ multiplex PCR, and the TCRdb table lists in-frame clones only, not all of them. V and J calls and clone size are those listed in that table; D and trimming were worked out from the DNA. The table has about 70,000 clones, just under 90% seen once. Sample: peripheral blood. The clonotype originates from a man between 60 and 70 years old with acute or convalescent COVID-19. V usage is TRBV30 and J usage is TRBJ1-2, with 10 bases fitting TRBD1. The CDR3 sequence is CAWSAPGQGISGYTF. CDR3 DNA: TGTGCCTGGAGTGCCCCGGGACAGGGGATAAGCGGCTACACCTTC.